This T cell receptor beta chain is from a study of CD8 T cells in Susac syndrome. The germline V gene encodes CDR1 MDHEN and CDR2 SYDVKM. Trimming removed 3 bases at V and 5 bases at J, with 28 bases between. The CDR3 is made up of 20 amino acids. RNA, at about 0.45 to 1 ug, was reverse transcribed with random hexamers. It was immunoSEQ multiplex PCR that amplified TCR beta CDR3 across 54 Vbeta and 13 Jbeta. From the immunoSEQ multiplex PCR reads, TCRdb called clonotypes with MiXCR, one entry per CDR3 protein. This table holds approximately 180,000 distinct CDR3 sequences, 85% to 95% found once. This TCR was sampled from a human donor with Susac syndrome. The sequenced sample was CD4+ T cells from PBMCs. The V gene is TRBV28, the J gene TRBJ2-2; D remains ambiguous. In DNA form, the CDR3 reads TGTGCCAGCAGTTTCGGCCGGAAGTTTACTATCACCGCGTGGACCGGGGAGCTGTTTTTT. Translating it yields CASSFGRKFTITAWTGELFF.